Below, one T cell receptor (beta chain) is given with its context. Its antigen is still unknown. Base-call qualities are not available, and no considerably larger clone is one nucleotide away. Using the deep immunoSEQ assay, multiplex PCR amplified TCR CDR3 regions from genomic DNA. Genomic DNA extracted from each cell subset was distributed evenly over all wells of several immunoSEQ 96-well plates, and each plate served as one replicate. For sorted subsets, approximately 200 ng of genomic DNA, equivalent to tens of thousands of T cell genomes, went into each replicate PCR. The purified libraries were quantified using a Qubit 3.0 fluorometer, sized with a Bioanalyzer 2100, and then quantified again using the KAPA Library Quantification kit. Every immunoSEQ 96-well plate was sequenced on a dedicated single-read 150-cycle Illumina NextSeq 550 flow cell. The original pipeline was this. Because the immunoSEQ output held only junctional sequences and lacked quality scores, the filtering could not match the filtering applied to full-length reads. Sequences were annotated with PyIR, a Python wrapper for IgBLAST v1.9, and V/J genes and CDR3 were assigned using IMGT germline references. Any read was removed if the V/J assignment was weak (E-value above 1e-6), the CDR3 was missing, or the read contained stop codons, out-of-frame junctions, or ambiguous translated residues. A V3J clonotype was defined by an identical inferred V gene, J gene, and CDR3 amino acid sequence. To compute the percentage overlap between repertoires, the number of shared unique clonotypes was divided by the size of the smaller repertoire. Repertoire richness was assessed with RTK rarefaction, the Chao1 estimator, and Recon v2.1 estimates of unobserved clonotypes. Generation probabilities for all TCRbeta clonotypes obtained by the gDNA method from a handful of donors were computed using OLGA. The table was pulled from immuneACCESS by TCRdb, which kept in-frame rearrangements only. Such tables lose some clones; where checked, under half of the loss comes from unresolved V genes, and the rest has no known cause. V and J calls and clone size follow that table, whereas D and trimming were derived from the DNA. This sample has under 700,000 clones in its table, and roughly 95% of those were observed once. In total, the top ten clones hold approximately 0.11% of the sample.

The source of the sample is a study of shared clonotypes between healthy human individuals (dated by TCRdb to 2018 to 2021). Regarding the research as a whole: Three men and a couple of women, aged 18 to 49 years, made up the cohort. For each donor, CD4 naive and CD4 memory were each run on three plates, CD8 naive on two plates, and CD8 memory on one plate. Blood TCR repertoires of about five healthy adults were deeply sequenced to estimate repertoire size and the extent of clonotype sharing between individuals. Libraries were prepared and TCR repertoires were sequenced by different laboratories using diverse techniques, in order to increase sequencing depth and limit assay-specific biases. Leukapheresis yielded between about 0.9 and 9 billion PBMCs per donor.

From the germline V gene (reference sequence), CDR1 is SEHNR and CDR2 is FQNEAQ. The CDR3 spans 14 residues, from the cysteine through the phenylalanine. Kept here is only the CDR3 DNA, which spans 42 bases and is read in frame from base 1. V drops 6 bases and J drops 0 bases, leaving 9 bases in between. General conclusions and limits of the study: Compared with non-shared clonotypes, the clonotypes found in all four sorted-subset donors had higher generation probabilities. Naive subsets generally had larger estimated clonotype richness than memory subsets did. Only blood was sampled, and tissue TCR repertoires likely differ from those in blood. Across four donors, approximately 5% of naive CD4, 3% to 4% of naive CD8, about 2.3% of memory CD4, and approximately 0.4% of memory CD8 clonotypes were shared. Pairwise subsampling led to the expectation that sequencing depth would affect the degree of clonotype sharing among donors. Even with the large sequencing depth, rarefaction of the sorted-subset datasets indicated that sequencing was incomplete. Because the study included a small number of donors, the genetic and exposure-history diversity represented was limited.

CD8 naive samples were CD45RO-negative cells positively selected for CCR7, giving a CD45RA+CCR7+ population that excluded TemRA cells. Healthy HIV-negative adults with no recently reported acute infections or vaccinations were included as donors. Every donor was a Caucasian adult living in Nashville, Tennessee, USA. After blood collection by leukapheresis, PBMCs were isolated using Ficoll-Histopaque density gradient centrifugation and then cryopreserved in the vapor phase of liquid nitrogen. Analytical flow cytometry was used to check the purity and quantity of each magnetically sorted T cell population. Each sorted fraction had its genomic DNA isolated and then quantified by UV absorbance on a Nanodrop 2000c.

The TCR comes from a young woman in good health. What was sequenced was naive CD8+ T cells sorted from blood. The cell subset or site label of this sample denotes: CD45RA+CCR7+. This receptor chain uses TRBV7-9 and TRBJ2-1, and possibly TRBD2, on 6 matching bases. The CDR3 has the sequence CASRLEGSYNEQFF. The nucleotide sequence is given as TGTGCCAGCAGGCTGGAGGGCTCCTACAATGAGCAGTTCTTC.